Shown below are 14 T cell receptor beta chains from a single sample sequenced in a study of cytomegalovirus exposure and HLA in healthy donors. Primers: 60 Vbeta forward and 13 Jbeta reverse. Libraries were prepared by immunoSEQ multiplex PCR; TCRdb keeps only in-frame clonotypes and omits some of them. This sample's table has about 130,000 clones. Sequencing was done on a sample of PBMCs. These receptors were taken from a young man in good health and CMV-seronegative.

V and J are TRBV5-1 and TRBJ2-1; 12 bases are shared with TRBD2. Looked up from germline, CDR1 is SGHRS and CDR2 is YFSETQ. The J segment lost 8 bases and the V segment lost 4 bases, leaving 10 bases of the junction unmatched. The CDR3 totals 16 residues. The CDR3 DNA reads TGCGCCAGCAGCATCCTAGCGGGAGGGCCGTTTTATGAGCAGTTCTTC. It translates to CASSILAGGPFYEQFF.

V and J are TRBV20-1 and TRBJ1-1; D may be TRBD1 (5 bases). This CDR3 spans 11 amino acids. Per the germline V gene, CDR1 is DFQATT and CDR2 is SNEGSKA (reference sequence). Trimming removed 3 bases at V and 7 bases at J, with 9 bases between. The CDR3: CSASGGGEAFF. In DNA form, the CDR3 reads TGCAGTGCTAGCGGGGGTGGTGAAGCTTTCTTT.

DNA for the CDR3: TGTGCCAGCAGAGGGGGCAGGGCGGGTTTCGAGCAGTACTTC. Its protein is CASRGGRAGFEQYF. V is TRBV2 and J is TRBJ2-7; 7 nucleotides match TRBD1. The V and J ends lost 6 bases and 6 bases, in that order; junction bases with no gene match: 11. The CDR3 consists of 14 residues. From germline, CDR1 is SNHLY and CDR2 FYNNEI.

Comment on this clone: Its ends do not fully match the called genes, so a read error is possible. The rearrangement joins TRBV7-7 to TRBJ2-3, with D maybe TRBD1 (5 bases). CDR1 and CDR2 (germline): SSHAT, FNYEAQ (reference sequence). The CDR3 has 16 amino acids. In nucleotides, the CDR3 is TGTGCTAGCAGTTCTAACGCAGGGTTCAGCACAGATACGCAGTATTTT. It translates to CASSSNAGFSTDTQYF.

The CDR3 is CASSVEGHASGNTIYF. The CDR3 DNA reads TGTGCCAGCAGCGTAGAAGGACATGCCTCTGGAAACACCATATATTTT. The V call is TRBV9, the J call TRBJ1-3; TRBD1 might be the D (5 bases). The CDR3 is 16 amino acids. V lost 0 bases to trimming and J lost 0 bases, with 10 bases between them. The germline V gene encodes CDR1 SGDLS and CDR2 YYNGEE. The complete variable domain, with remaining parts taken from reference TRBV9 and TRBJ1-3, reads DSGVTQTPKHLITATGQRVTLRCSPRSGDLSVYWYQQSLDQGLQFLIQYYNGEERAKGNILERFSAQQFPDLHSELNLSSLELGDSALYFCASSVEGHASGNTIYFGEGSWLTVV.

The chain uses TRBV27 and TRBJ1-1; D is unresolved. Germline CDR1 and CDR2: MNHEY and SMNVEV (reference sequence). Deletions cut 7 bases from V and 5 bases from J, with 14 bases between. The CDR3 covers 13 residues. The CDR3 reads CASTRVTGTEAFF. The CDR3 nucleotides are TGTGCCAGCACCCGAGTAACGGGGACTGAAGCTTTCTTT.

The chain joins TRBV19 to TRBJ1-6; tentatively, D is TRBD1 (5 bases). V gave up 6 bases and J gave up 9 bases, with 12 bases separating them. This CDR3 spans 13 amino acids. The germline gives CDR1 LNHDA, CDR2 SQIVND (reference sequence). The CDR3 DNA reads as TGTGCCAGTAGCAGTATTCAGGGTTCACCCCTCCACTTT. Its protein is CASSSIQGSPLHF.

The V call is TRBV6-1, the J call TRBJ1-2, with 8 bases aligning to TRBD1. Trimming at V came to 2 bases and at J to 4 bases, leaving 18 bases not matched to a gene. The germline V gene encodes CDR1 MNHNS and CDR2 SASEGT. CDR3 length: 19 amino acids. CDR3 region: CASSERGGGQDGYGYGYTF. The CDR3 nucleotides are TGTGCCAGCAGTGAACGGGGTGGGGGACAGGATGGCTATGGCTATGGCTACACCTTC.

V usage is TRBV6-5 and J usage is TRBJ1-4, with TRBD1 identical over 9 bases. The CDR3 consists of 16 residues. Germline trimming cut 2 bases from V and 8 bases from J; bases unmatched to any gene: 9. Germline CDR1 and CDR2: MNHEY and SVGAGI. The CDR3: CASSYVGGTGQEKLFF. CDR3 DNA: TGTGCCAGCAGTTACGTTGGTGGGACAGGGCAAGAAAAACTGTTTTTT.

This chain links TRBV6-1 with TRBJ1-3; 7 positions agree with TRBD1. Trimming cost V 2 bases and J 2 bases; bases outside gene matches: 3. The CDR3 is made up of 15 amino acids. Looked up from germline, CDR1 is MNHNS and CDR2 is SASEGT. This CDR3 reads CASSELQGAGNTIYF. Written as DNA, the CDR3 is TGTGCCAGCAGTGAACTGCAGGGGGCTGGAAACACCATATATTTT.

The gene calls are TRBV13 and TRBJ1-1; possible D gene TRBD1, 5 bases. Germline CDR1 reads PRHDT; CDR2 reads FYEKMQ (reference sequence). This CDR3 is 14 amino acids long. The V end lost 4 bases, the J end lost 4 bases, and 13 bases lay between the germline ends. The CDR3 here is CASSWGGEVTEAFF. The DNA of the CDR3 is TGTGCCAGCAGCTGGGGGGGGGAGGTCACTGAAGCTTTCTTT.

This chain links TRBV4-1 with TRBJ2-5; D gene unclear. The CDR3 length is 13 residues. Germline assignment: CDR1 MGHRA and CDR2 YSYEKL. The V and J ends lost 4 bases and 5 bases respectively, with 11 bases between them. CDR3 sequence: CASSPPGGETQYF. DNA of the CDR3: TGCGCCAGCAGCCCGCCGGGTGGGGAGACCCAGTACTTC.

V usage is TRBV28 and J usage is TRBJ1-2; 7 positions match TRBD1. Germline CDR1 MDHEN, CDR2 SYDVKM. There are 15 residues in the CDR3. Trimming at V came to 2 bases and at J to 7 bases, leaving 10 bases not matched to a gene. The DNA of the CDR3 is TGTGCCAGCAGTTTACCTTTAAGGGGGCTAATTGGCTACACCTTC. It codes for CASSLPLRGLIGYTF.

V gene TRBV5-1 combines with J gene TRBJ2-6; 8 nucleotides align to TRBD2. V shed 6 bases, J shed 0 bases, and the junction held 20 bases outside the gene matches. CDR1 and CDR2 (germline): SGHRS, YFSETQ. CDR3 length equals 21 residues. CDR3 sequence (DNA): TGCGCCAGCACATTTCGGTCGAGGACTAGCCCTTTCAGCTCTGGGGCCAACGTCCTGACTTTC. Protein sequence: CASTFRSRTSPFSSGANVLTF.